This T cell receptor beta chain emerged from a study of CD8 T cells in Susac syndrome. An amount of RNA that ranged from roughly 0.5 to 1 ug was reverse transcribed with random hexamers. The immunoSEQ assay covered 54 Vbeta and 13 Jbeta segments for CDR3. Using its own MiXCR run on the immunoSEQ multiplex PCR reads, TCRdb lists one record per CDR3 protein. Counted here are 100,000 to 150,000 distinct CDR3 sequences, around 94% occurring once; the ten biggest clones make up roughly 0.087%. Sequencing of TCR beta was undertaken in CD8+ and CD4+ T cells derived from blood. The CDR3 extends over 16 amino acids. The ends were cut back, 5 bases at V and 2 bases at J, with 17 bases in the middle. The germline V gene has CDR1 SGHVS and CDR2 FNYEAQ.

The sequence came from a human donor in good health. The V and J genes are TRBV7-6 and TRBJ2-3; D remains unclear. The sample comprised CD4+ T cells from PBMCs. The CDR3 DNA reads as TGTGCCAGCAGCGCCCAGCCGGCGGCAACCACAGATACGCAGTATTTT. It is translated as CASSAQPAATTDTQYF.